The clone carrying this TCR beta chain showed up just a few times. Via MiXCR, TCRdb re-called the 5' RACE reads, giving one row per CDR3 protein. The sample has 200,000 to 300,000 distinct CDR3 sequences, roughly a tenth seen once. These data come from a study of CD8 T cells in ankylosing spondylitis. The CDR3 covers 15 residues. V was clipped by 5 bases and J by 8 bases, with 19 bases between them. CDR1 and CDR2 (germline): KGHSH, LQKENI. The clonotype comes from a male donor with ankylosing spondylitis or in good health (not recorded which). This chain connects TRBV18 to TRBJ2-1; tentatively, D is TRBD1 or TRBD2 (5 bases each). Sample: blood, either unsorted or a sorted T cell fraction (not recorded which). In DNA, the CDR3 is TGTGCCAGCTCAGCGAGGGGAGCGGTTTTGGATGAGCAGTTCTTC. It translates to CASSARGAVLDEQFF.